This TCR beta chain was sequenced in a study of shared clonotypes between healthy human individuals. Study background: Three plates each covered CD4 naive and memory; CD8 naive two, CD8 memory one.

This clone was found many times. As yet, its antigen is unknown. Germline CDR1 is LNHNV and CDR2 is YYDKDF (reference sequence). V shed 8 bases and J shed 5 bases, with 19 bases lying between them. The CDR3 length is 15 residues. Study-wide results and caveats: Clonotype sharing among donors was expected to depend on sequencing depth.

Assay used: immunoSEQ multiplex PCR; TCRdb lists only in-frame clones, some missing. Of under 1,100,000 clones detected, more than 75% appear once; the ten largest clones hold around 0.6%. The chain employs TRBV15 and TRBJ1-5; possible D gene TRBD1, 5 bases. The specimen was memory CD4+ T cells from PBMCs. Described subset: CD45RA-negative fraction. This clonotype was sampled from a man in his late teens or twenties in good health. Some clones in this sample may be carry-over from other donors' samples. CDR3: CATQQGAGYDQPQHF. The CDR3 DNA reads as TGTGCCACCCAGCAAGGGGCAGGGTACGATCAGCCCCAGCATTTT.